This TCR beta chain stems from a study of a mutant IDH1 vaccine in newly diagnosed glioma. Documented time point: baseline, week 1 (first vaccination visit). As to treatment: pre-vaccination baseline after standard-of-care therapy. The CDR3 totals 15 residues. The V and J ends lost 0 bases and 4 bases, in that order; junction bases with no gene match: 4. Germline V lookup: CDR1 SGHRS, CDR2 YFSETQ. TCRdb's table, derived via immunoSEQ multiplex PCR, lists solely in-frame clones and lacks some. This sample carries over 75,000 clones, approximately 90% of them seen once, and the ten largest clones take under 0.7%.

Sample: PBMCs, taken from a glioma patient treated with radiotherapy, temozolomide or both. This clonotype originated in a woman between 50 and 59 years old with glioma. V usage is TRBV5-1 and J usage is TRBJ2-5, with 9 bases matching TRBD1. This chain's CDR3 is CASSLVGTGLETQYF. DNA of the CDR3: TGCGCCAGCAGCTTGGTGGGGACAGGGTTAGAGACCCAGTACTTC.